Listed below are T cell receptor beta chains from one sample, sequenced in a study of blood T cell repertoires in COVID-19. The assay was immunoSEQ multiplex PCR, and TCRdb's table has in-frame clones only and misses some. The sample holds around 210,000 clones, around 80% seen once. Sequenced material: peripheral blood. These receptors all stem from a woman in her 70s with acute or convalescent COVID-19. Each CDR3 is given with its conserved first and last residue. Fields, in order: CDR3 length, D gene, V gene, J gene, clone size, CDR3 protein, CDR3 DNA. A D gene is named only where the DNA matches it firmly. A clone size is listed for some rows: how often the clone was seen (once, few, many), or a class if it is expanded.

>13|TRBD1|TRBV15|TRBJ2-5|-
CATSLTGGETQYF
TGTGCCACCAGCTTGACAGGGGGGGAGACCCAGTACTTC
>14|TRBD1|TRBV18|TRBJ2-7|-
CASSPGTGDYEQYF
TGTGCCAGCTCACCGGGGACAGGGGACTACGAGCAGTACTTC
>17|-|TRBV2|TRBJ2-6|-
CASSGSGFRSGANVLTF
TGTGCCAGCAGTGGCTCGGGGTTTCGCTCTGGGGCCAACGTCCTGACTTTC
>18|TRBD1|TRBV24-1|TRBJ2-5|-
CATSDPRQGAVVWETQYF
TGTGCCACCAGTGACCCTCGACAGGGGGCTGTCGTTTGGGAGACCCAGTACTTC
>15|TRBD2|TRBV20-1|TRBJ2-1|once
CSASPLAESPLLQFF
TGCAGTGCTAGTCCCCTAGCGGAGTCGCCGCTCTTGCAGTTCTTC
>14|-|TRBV18|TRBJ1-1|few
CASSPGQINTEAFF
TGTGCCAGCTCACCGGGACAAATAAACACTGAAGCTTTCTTT
>11|-|TRBV29-1|TRBJ2-1|-
CSVVGRGLQFF
TGCAGCGTTGTTGGTAGGGGCCTACAGTTCTTC
>15|TRBD1|TRBV5-1|TRBJ2-7|-
CASSILTGGGYEQYF
TGCGCCAGCAGCATCCTGACAGGGGGAGGCTACGAGCAATACTTC
>15|TRBD2|TRBV6-2/TRBV6-3|TRBJ2-1|-
CASSLTRTSGYEQFF
TGTGCCAGCAGTTTAACCCGGACTAGCGGGTATGAGCAGTTCTTC
>16|TRBD2|TRBV30|TRBJ2-1|-
CAWSGRSSGSYNEQFF
TGTGCCTGGAGTGGTCGGTCTAGCGGCTCCTACAATGAGCAGTTCTTC
>13|TRBD1|TRBV18|TRBJ1-1|few
CASSPGTGSEAFF
TGTGCCAGCTCACCTGGGACAGGGTCAGAAGCTTTCTTT
>17|TRBD1|TRBV6-2/TRBV6-3|TRBJ2-4|-
CASSPTGVGLAKNIQYF
TGTGCCAGCAGCCCGACAGGGGTCGGGCTAGCCAAAAACATTCAGTACTTC
>14|TRBD1|TRBV7-3|TRBJ1-1|-
CASSPRQGGTEAFF
TGTGCCAGCAGCCCGCGACAGGGTGGAACTGAAGCTTTCTTT
>14|-|TRBV7-8|TRBJ1-2|-
CASSYSSLEYGYTF
TGTGCCAGCAGCTACTCCTCACTCGAATACGGCTACACCTTC
>18|-|TRBV28|TRBJ2-1|-
CASIRGLARLGTYNEQFF
TGTGCCAGCATCAGGGGTCTAGCACGACTTGGGACCTACAATGAGCAGTTCTTC
>15|TRBD1|TRBV7-8|TRBJ1-1|few
CASSHQTGGDTEAFF
TGTGCCAGCAGCCACCAGACAGGGGGAGACACTGAAGCTTTCTTT
>20|TRBD2|TRBV6-4|TRBJ2-1|-
CASSDPTSGRVRILNCEQFF
TGTGCCAGCAGTGACCCGACTAGCGGGAGGGTTCGGATCCTTAATTGTGAGCAGTTCTTC
>18|-|TRBV28|TRBJ2-3|-
CASSFAVVLVGGTDTQYF
TGTGCCAGCAGTTTCGCGGTGGTTTTAGTAGGGGGCACAGATACGCAGTATTTT
>14|TRBD1|TRBV10-1|TRBJ2-7|once
CASSRDRASYEQYF
TGCGCCAGCAGCCGGGACAGGGCCTCCTACGAGCAGTACTTC
>16|TRBD1|TRBV4-1|TRBJ1-3|-
CASSLRQGTTGNTIYF
TGCGCCAGCAGTCTAAGACAGGGAACGACTGGAAACACCATATATTTT
>14|-|TRBV6-5|TRBJ2-3|-
CAVRWGPGTDTQYF
TGTGCCGTTAGGTGGGGGCCAGGGACGGATACGCAGTATTTT
>17|TRBD2|TRBV7-2|TRBJ2-1|-
CASSLALAGGRSNEQFF
TGTGCCAGCAGCTTAGCACTAGCGGGAGGGCGTAGCAATGAGCAGTTCTTC
>14|-|TRBV15|TRBJ1-2|few
CATSPRLSNYGYTF
TGTGCCACCAGCCCCAGACTGAGTAACTATGGCTACACCTTC
>14|-|TRBV28|TRBJ2-3|-
CASSLGRRTDTQYF
TGTGCCAGCAGTTTAGGGCGTCGCACAGATACGCAGTATTTT
>14|TRBD1|TRBV6-5|TRBJ1-6|-
CASSFTGVNSPLHF
TGTGCCAGCAGTTTCACAGGGGTCAATTCACCCCTCCACTTT
>14|-|TRBV13|TRBJ1-3|-
CASRTRGSGNTIYF
TGTGCCAGCAGGACCCGAGGGAGCGGAAACACCATATATTTT
>13|-|TRBV15|TRBJ1-5|-
CATSREGAQPQHF
TGTGCCACCAGCAGAGAGGGGGCGCAGCCCCAGCATTTT
>16|TRBD2|TRBV11-2|TRBJ2-7|-
CASSLVGLAGGPEQYF
TGTGCCAGCAGCTTAGTCGGACTAGCGGGAGGGCCCGAGCAGTACTTC
>15|TRBD2|TRBV19|TRBJ2-3|few
CASSWAGVPVRAQYF
TGTGCCAGTAGTTGGGCGGGGGTTCCCGTAAGAGCGCAGTATTTT
>14|-|TRBV27|TRBJ2-2|-
CASSLLRATGELFF
TGTGCCAGCAGTTTACTCAGGGCCACCGGGGAGCTGTTTTTT
>15|-|TRBV28|TRBJ1-1|-
CASSPPRVKDTEAFF
TGTGCCAGCAGTCCACCCAGGGTTAAGGACACTGAAGCTTTCTTT
>14|-|TRBV7-2|TRBJ2-7|-
CASSFRTASYEQYF
TGTGCCAGCAGCTTTCGGACAGCGTCCTACGAGCAGTACTTC
>15|TRBD1|TRBV6-6|TRBJ1-1|-
CASSRGQGAGTEAFF
TGTGCCAGCAGCAGGGGACAGGGGGCTGGCACTGAAGCTTTCTTT
>15|-|TRBV6-5|TRBJ2-5|-
CASSDTGDFQETQYF
TGTGCCAGCAGCGATACAGGGGACTTCCAAGAGACCCAGTACTTC
>15|TRBD1|TRBV28|TRBJ1-2|-
CASSSTGTANYGYTF
TGTGCCAGCAGTTCCACCGGGACAGCCAACTATGGCTACACCTTC
>15|TRBD1|TRBV9|TRBJ2-5|-
CASSVRDSLGETQYF
TGTGCCAGCAGCGTGAGGGACAGCCTCGGAGAGACCCAGTACTTC
>15|TRBD1|TRBV28|TRBJ2-5|-
CASSLVKTGVETQYF
TGTGCCAGCAGTTTGGTGAAGACAGGGGTGGAGACCCAGTACTTC
>14|TRBD1|TRBV4-1|TRBJ2-5|once
CASSPRQGQETQYF
TGCGCCAGCAGCCCCCGACAGGGGCAAGAGACCCAGTACTTC
>14|-|TRBV11-2|TRBJ1-1|-
CASSRIQGRTEAFF
TGTGCCAGCAGCCGTATCCAGGGTCGAACTGAAGCTTTCTTT
>15|TRBD1|TRBV28|TRBJ1-5|-
CASSLAWDREQPQHF
TGTGCCAGCAGTTTAGCGTGGGACAGGGAACAGCCCCAGCATTTT
>15|TRBD1|TRBV18|TRBJ1-2|-
CASSPSRDRADGYTF
TGTGCCAGCTCACCTTCCCGGGACAGGGCGGATGGCTACACCTTC
>15|-|TRBV5-1|TRBJ2-7|-
CASSLAPEQGYEQYF
TGCGCCAGCAGCTTGGCACCGGAACAGGGCTACGAGCAGTACTTC
>16|-|TRBV6-4|TRBJ2-1|-
CASSDRDSSSYNEQFF
TGTGCCAGCAGTGATCGGGACTCCTCCTCCTACAATGAGCAGTTCTTC
>15|-|TRBV28|TRBJ1-1|-
CASRRLTELNTEAFF
TGTGCCAGCAGACGCCTTACGGAGCTGAACACTGAAGCTTTCTTT
>15|TRBD2|TRBV18|TRBJ2-1|-
CASSPLLAGEDEQFF
TGTGCCAGCTCACCATTACTAGCGGGAGAAGATGAGCAGTTCTTC
>19|-|TRBV4-1|TRBJ2-4|-
CASSQVPRSQGSAKNIQYF
TGCGCCAGCAGCCAAGTCCCGCGTTCACAGGGTTCGGCCAAAAACATTCAGTACTTC
>14|-|TRBV9|TRBJ1-6|-
CASSVGGYNSPLHF
TGTGCCAGCAGCGTAGGAGGGTATAATTCACCCCTCCACTTT
>16|-|TRBV24-1|TRBJ2-2|few
CATMDSRLANTGELFF
TGTGCCACCATGGACAGCCGTCTCGCGAACACCGGGGAGCTGTTTTTT
>16|TRBD2|TRBV7-2|TRBJ2-2|-
CASSSGTSGITGELFF
TGTGCCAGCAGCTCAGGGACTAGCGGAATCACCGGGGAGCTGTTTTTT